These 5 T cell receptor beta chains came from one sample sequenced in a study of T cells in localized non-small cell lung cancer. Using immunoSEQ multiplex PCR, the repertoire was profiled, and TCRdb retains in-frame clones only, with some absent. The sample lists 59,000 or so clones; roughly nine tenths were seen once. Sequences were derived from peripheral blood, sampled before any cancer treatment. These receptors originate from a man aged 40-75 years with stage I lung adenocarcinoma.

This chain uses TRBV4-1 with TRBJ1-1, with D perhaps TRBD1 (5 bases). V shed 2 bases and J shed 1 base, with 11 bases lying between them. This CDR3 contains 15 residues. The V gene's germline CDR1 is MGHRA and CDR2 YSYEKL. The CDR3, as DNA: TGCGCCAGCAGCCAATCTACTCAGGGGAACACTGAAGCTTTCTTT. Amino acids: CASSQSTQGNTEAFF.

This chain's CDR3 is CASSLESGSYNEQFF. The CDR3 region has the DNA TGCGCCAGCAGCTTGGAGAGCGGCTCCTACAATGAGCAGTTCTTC. V and J are TRBV5-1 and TRBJ2-1, with TRBD2 as a possible D gene (5 bases). V gave up 0 bases and J gave up 0 bases, with 7 bases separating them. Germline loops: CDR1 SGHRS, CDR2 YFSETQ. The CDR3 length is 15 residues.

The chain employs TRBV6-1 and TRBJ1-1, with a weak D call TRBD1 (6 bases). The CDR3 contains 13 residues. The ends were cut back, 7 bases at V and 11 bases at J, with 20 bases in the middle. Germline CDR1 reads MNHNS; CDR2 reads SASEGT. This CDR3 reads CASTGTPEKEAFF. The CDR3 DNA is TGTGCCAGCACGGGGACACCGGAGAAGGAGGCTTTCTTT.

The chain carries TRBV28 and TRBJ2-6; 7 bases match TRBD1. Germline V gene data show CDR1 as MDHEN and CDR2 as SYDVKM. The CDR3 sequence is 15 residues long. Unmatched junction bases numbered 2, after V lost 2 bases and J lost 4 bases. Here the CDR3 reads CASSLGTAGANVLTF. CDR3 coding DNA: TGTGCCAGCAGTTTAGGGACAGCCGGGGCCAACGTCCTGACTTTC.

The chain has TRBV5-6 and TRBJ1-2; a weak D match, TRBD1 (5 bases). Germline assignment: CDR1 SGHDT and CDR2 YYEEEE. CDR3 length equals 12 residues. Trimming pared 4 bases from V and 4 bases from J, leaving 8 bases between. The DNA for the CDR3 is TGTGCCAGCAGCCTGACAGCCTATGGCTACACCTTC. This translates into CASSLTAYGYTF. Full variable domain (missing parts from reference TRBV5-6 and TRBJ1-2): DAGVTQSPTHLIKTRGQQVTLRCSPKSGHDTVSWYQQALGQGPQFIFQYYEEEERQRGNFPDRFSGHQFPNYSSELNVNALLLGDSALYLCASSLTAYGYTFGSGTRLTVV.